What follows is one TCR beta chain and its context. The data stem from a study of blood T cell repertoires in COVID-19. CDR1 is MGHRA and CDR2 is YSYEKL in the germline V gene. With V trimmed by 1 base and J by 2 bases, 4 bases remained unmatched. The CDR3 has 15 amino acids. Study processing details: Using reference gene primer amplification, nucleated cell counts were estimated. TCRdb's table, derived via immunoSEQ multiplex PCR, lists solely in-frame clones and lacks some. V, J and clone size are taken as reported in that table, and D and trimming were inferred from the DNA itself. The sample consists of more than 95,000 clones, about 90% of them appearing once.

Sequencing used peripheral blood. This receptor was identified in a middle-aged man with acute or convalescent COVID-19. The V gene is TRBV4-1, the J gene TRBJ1-2; 7 bases agree with TRBD1. CDR3 nucleotide sequence: TGCGCCAGCAGCCAAGGGAGACAGGGAAACTATGGCTACACCTTC. This gives the protein CASSQGRQGNYGYTF.